Given below is one TCR beta chain in context. This sample was included in a study of blood T cell repertoires in COVID-19. The assay was immunoSEQ multiplex PCR, and TCRdb's table has in-frame clones only and misses some. Among around 39,000 clones, less than 85% were seen once, and the ten largest hold about 15%. Sequencing used peripheral blood. The TCR comes from a woman between 70 and 85 years old with acute or convalescent COVID-19.

In nucleotides, the CDR3 is TGTGCCAGCAACCTACAGGGGGCAAGGCAGCCCCAGCATTTT. This encodes CASNLQGARQPQHF. The rearrangement joins TRBV2 to TRBJ1-5, with 9 bases fitting TRBD1. CDR3 length equals 14 residues. V shed 7 bases, J shed 7 bases, and the junction held 8 bases outside the gene matches. Germline loops: CDR1 SNHLY, CDR2 FYNNEI.